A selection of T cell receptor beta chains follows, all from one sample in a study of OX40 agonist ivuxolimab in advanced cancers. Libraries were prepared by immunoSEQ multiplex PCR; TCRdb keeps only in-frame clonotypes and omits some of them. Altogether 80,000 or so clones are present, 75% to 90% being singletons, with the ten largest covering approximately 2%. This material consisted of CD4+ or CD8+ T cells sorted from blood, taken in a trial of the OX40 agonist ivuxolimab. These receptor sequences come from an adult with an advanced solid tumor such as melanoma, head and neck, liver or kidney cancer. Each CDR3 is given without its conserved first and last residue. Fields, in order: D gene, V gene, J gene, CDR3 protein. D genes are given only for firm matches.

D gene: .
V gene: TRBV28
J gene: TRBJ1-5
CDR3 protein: ASRAPNQPQH

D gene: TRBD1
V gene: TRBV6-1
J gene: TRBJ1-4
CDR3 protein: ASVDRLYEKLF

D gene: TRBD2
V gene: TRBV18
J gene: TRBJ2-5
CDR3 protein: ASSPPLAGPEETQY

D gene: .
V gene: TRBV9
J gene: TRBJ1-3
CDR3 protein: ASSSGDRLVRNTIY

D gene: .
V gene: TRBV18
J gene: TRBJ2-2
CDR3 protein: ASSRGGELF

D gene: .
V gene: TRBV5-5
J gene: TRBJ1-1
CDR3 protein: ASSLSSGNTEAF

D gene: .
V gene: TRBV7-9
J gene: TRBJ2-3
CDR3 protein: ASSLAGRSDTQY

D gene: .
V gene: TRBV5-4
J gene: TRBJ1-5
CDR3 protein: ASSLGVYNQPQH

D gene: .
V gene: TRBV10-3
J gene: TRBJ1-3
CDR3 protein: AARRGNTIY

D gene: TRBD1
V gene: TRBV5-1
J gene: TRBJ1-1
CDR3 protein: ASSLGTGMNTEAF

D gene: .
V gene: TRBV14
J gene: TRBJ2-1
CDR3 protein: ASSGYNEQF

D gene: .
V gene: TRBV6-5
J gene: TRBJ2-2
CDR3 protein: ASRFTGSPGELF

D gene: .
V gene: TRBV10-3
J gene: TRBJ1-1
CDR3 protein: AISVSEDAEAF

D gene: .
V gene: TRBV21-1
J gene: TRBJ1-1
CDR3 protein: ASSGQGPYTEAF

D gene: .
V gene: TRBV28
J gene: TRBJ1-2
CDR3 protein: ASSLRGDVLRDYT

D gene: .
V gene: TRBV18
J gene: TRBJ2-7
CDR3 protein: ASSPQQAGEQY

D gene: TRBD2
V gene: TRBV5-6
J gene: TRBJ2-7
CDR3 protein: ASSEGSSGRAYHEQY

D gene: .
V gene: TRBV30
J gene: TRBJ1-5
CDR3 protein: AWSPPGRQPQH

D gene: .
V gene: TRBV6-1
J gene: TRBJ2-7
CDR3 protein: ASSEDHAYEQY

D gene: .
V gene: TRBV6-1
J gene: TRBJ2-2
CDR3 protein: ASSTVTGELF

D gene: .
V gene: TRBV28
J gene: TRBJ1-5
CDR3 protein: ASSSQLIPQH

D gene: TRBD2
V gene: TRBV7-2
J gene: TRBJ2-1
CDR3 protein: ASSLRAGAF

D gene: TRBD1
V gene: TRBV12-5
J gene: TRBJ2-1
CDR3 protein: ASGLWDRLYNEQF

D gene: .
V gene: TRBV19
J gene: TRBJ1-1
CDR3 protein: ASSILLRGTEAF

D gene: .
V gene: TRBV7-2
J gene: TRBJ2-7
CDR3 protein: ASSSLDEQY

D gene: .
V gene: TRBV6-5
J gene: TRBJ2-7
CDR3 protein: ASIFRDSGFYEQY

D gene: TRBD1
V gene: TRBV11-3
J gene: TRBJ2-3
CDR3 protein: ASSKGQGEAGVDTQY

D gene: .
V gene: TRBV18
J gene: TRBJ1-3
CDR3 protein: ASSSIPGASGNTIY

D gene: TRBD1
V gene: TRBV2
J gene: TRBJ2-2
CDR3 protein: ASRSTGVNTGELF

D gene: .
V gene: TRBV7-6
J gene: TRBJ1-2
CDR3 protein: ASSEGRNYGYT

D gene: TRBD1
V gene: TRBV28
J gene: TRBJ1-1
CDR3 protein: ASKWGQGNTEAF

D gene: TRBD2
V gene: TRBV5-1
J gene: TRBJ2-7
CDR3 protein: ASSFGTSGRAQLEQY

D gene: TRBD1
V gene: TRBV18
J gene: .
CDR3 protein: ASSPETGRYEQY

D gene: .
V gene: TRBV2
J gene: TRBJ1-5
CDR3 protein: ASSEGGLTLEPQH

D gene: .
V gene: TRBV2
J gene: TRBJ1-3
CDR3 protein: ASSERHRGNTIY

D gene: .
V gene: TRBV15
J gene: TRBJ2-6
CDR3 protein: ATSRARRGSGANVLT

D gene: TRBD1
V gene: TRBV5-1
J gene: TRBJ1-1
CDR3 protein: ASDRGNDGTEAF

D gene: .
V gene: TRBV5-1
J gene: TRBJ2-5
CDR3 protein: ASSPNGETQY

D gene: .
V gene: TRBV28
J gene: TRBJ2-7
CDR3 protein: ASSSSGRGYEQY

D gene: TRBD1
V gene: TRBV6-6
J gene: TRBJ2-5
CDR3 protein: ASSRGQGKETQY

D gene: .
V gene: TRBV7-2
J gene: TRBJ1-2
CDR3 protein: ASSLVAGAGDT

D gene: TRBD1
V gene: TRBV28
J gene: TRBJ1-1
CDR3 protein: ATTRGIIEAF

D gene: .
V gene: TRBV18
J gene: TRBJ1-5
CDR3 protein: ASSLDRRNQPQH

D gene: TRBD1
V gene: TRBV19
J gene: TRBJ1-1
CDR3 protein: ASSSRDRARGTEAF

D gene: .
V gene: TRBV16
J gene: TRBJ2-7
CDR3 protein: ASSLGYEQY

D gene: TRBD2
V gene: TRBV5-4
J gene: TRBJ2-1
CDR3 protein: ASSLGGRSLAGGGNEQF

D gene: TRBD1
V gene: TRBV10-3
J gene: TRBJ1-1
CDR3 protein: AISDYRGTEAF

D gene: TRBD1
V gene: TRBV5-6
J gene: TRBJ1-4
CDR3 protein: ASSFGTGEKLF

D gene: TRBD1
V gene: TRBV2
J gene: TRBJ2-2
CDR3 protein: ASNRDRGTGELF

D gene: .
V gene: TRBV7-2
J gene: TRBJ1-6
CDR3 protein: ASSPMRWNSPLH

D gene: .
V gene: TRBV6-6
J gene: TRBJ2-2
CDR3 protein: ASRGDTGELF

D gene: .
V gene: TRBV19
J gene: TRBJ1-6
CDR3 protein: ASSIDAQVINSPLH

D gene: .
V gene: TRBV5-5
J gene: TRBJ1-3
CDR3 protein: ASSPTDGLRSGNTIY

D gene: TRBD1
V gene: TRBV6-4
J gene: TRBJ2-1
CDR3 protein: ASSRDRDNEQF

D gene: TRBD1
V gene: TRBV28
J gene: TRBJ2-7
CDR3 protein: ASRPGQGIYEQY